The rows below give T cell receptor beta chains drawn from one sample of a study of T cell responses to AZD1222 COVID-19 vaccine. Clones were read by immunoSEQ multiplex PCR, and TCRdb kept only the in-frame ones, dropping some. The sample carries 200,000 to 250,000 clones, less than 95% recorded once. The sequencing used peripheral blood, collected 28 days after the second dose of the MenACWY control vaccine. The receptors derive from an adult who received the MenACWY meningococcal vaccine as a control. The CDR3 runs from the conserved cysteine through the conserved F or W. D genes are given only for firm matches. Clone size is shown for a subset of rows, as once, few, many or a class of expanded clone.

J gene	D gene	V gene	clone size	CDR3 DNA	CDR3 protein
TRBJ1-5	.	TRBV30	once	TGTGCCTGGAGTGTTGACCGATGGTCCTTGGGCAATCAGCCCCAGCATTTT	CAWSVDRWSLGNQPQHF
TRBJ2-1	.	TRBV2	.	TGTGCCAGCAGTGGAGGGGATTGGTCCTACAATGAGCAGTTCTTC	CASSGGDWSYNEQFF
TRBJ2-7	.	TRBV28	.	TGTGCCAGCAGTTTCCAACAGTCCTACGAGCAGTACTTC	CASSFQQSYEQYF
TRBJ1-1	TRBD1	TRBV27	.	TGTGCCACCAGGGGGACAGAGTACACTGAAGCTTTCTTT	CATRGTEYTEAFF
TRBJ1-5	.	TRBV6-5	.	TGTGCCAGCAGTTACTCGAGTGGCCCGCCCCAGCATTTT	CASSYSSGPPQHF
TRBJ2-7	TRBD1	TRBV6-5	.	TGTGCCAGCAGCGTAACCGGACAGGTCTACGAGCAGTACTTC	CASSVTGQVYEQYF
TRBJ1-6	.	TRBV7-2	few	TGTGCCAGCAGCGGATACGGGACATCCAATTCACCCCTCCACTTT	CASSGYGTSNSPLHF
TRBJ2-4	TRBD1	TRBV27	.	TGTGCCAGCAGCCTACACTTAGGACAGGGTAGGGGCGACATTCAGTACTTC	CASSLHLGQGRGDIQYF
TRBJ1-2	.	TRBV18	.	TGTGCCAGCTCACCAAACCAGCAGGAACCTCACTTC	CASSPNQQEPHF
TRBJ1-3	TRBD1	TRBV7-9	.	TGTGCCAGCAGCTTGTACAGGGGGCGCATAAGAAACACCATATATTTT	CASSLYRGRIRNTIYF
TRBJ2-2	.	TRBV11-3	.	TGTGCCAGCAGCCCACGTGAAGGGCACGGGGAGCTGTTTTTT	CASSPREGHGELFF
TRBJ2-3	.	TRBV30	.	TGTGCCTGGAGTGTATTTGGTCAGGGGTCAGATACGCAGTATTTT	CAWSVFGQGSDTQYF
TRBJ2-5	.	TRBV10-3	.	TGTGCCATCAGTGAGGGGGCAGCTGAGACCCAGTACTTC	CAISEGAAETQYF
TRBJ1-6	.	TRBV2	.	TGTGCCAGCAGTCCCGCAGTAGTCGTTGGAGTGCTCCACTTT	CASSPAVVVGVLHF
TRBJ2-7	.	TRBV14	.	TGTGCCAGCAGCCGCACAGGCGGGGACGAGCAGTACTTC	CASSRTGGDEQYF
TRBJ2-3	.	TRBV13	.	TGTGCCAGCAGCTTAAGGGGAGGGGGGAACACAGATACACAGTATTTT	CASSLRGGGNTDTQYF
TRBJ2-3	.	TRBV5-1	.	TGCGCCAGCAGCGAACAGGGGAGGGATACGCAGTATTTT	CASSEQGRDTQYF
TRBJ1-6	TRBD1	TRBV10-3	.	TGTGCCACCACGGGACAGCTCAATTCACCCCTCCACTTT	CATTGQLNSPLHF
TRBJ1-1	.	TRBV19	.	TGTGCCAGTAGTGCCCAAGGGCGGGACACTGAAGCTTTCTTT	CASSAQGRDTEAFF
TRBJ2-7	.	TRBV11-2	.	TGTGCCAGCAGCCCCCTCAAGAAATGGGTCTACGAGCAGTATTTC	CASSPLKKWVYEQYF
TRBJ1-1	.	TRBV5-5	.	TGTGCCAGCACCCCGGGTCTTTCATACACTGAAGCTTTCTTT	CASTPGLSYTEAFF
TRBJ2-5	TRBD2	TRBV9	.	TGTGCCAGCAGCGGAGGTGGACTAGCGGGGGTTCTGGGAGAGACCCAGTACTTC	CASSGGGLAGVLGETQYF
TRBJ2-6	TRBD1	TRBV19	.	TGTGCCAGTAGTGTCACAGGGGCTGGGGCCAACGTCCTGACTTTC	CASSVTGAGANVLTF
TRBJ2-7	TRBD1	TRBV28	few	TGTGCCAGCAGTTTAGACAGGGTGGTCTACGAGCAGTACTTC	CASSLDRVVYEQYF
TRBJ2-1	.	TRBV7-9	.	TGTGCCAGCAGCTTATTTGGGCAATCCTACAATGAGCAGTTCTTC	CASSLFGQSYNEQFF
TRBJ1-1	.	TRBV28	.	TGTGCCAGCAGTTTAACCCGGAGTGAAGCTTTCTTT	CASSLTRSEAFF
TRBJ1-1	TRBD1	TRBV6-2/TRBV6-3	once	TGTGCCAGCAGTTCAACCGGGACAGCCACTGAAGCTTTCTTT	CASSSTGTATEAFF
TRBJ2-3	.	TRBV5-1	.	TGCGCCACTGGGGATCTTAGCACAGATACGCAGTATTTT	CATGDLSTDTQYF
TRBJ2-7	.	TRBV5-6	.	TGTGCCAGCAGCTTAAACTACGAGCAGTACTTC	CASSLNYEQYF
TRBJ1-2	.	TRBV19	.	TGTGCCAGTAGTCTGGCTGACAATCCTAACTATGGCTACACCTTC	CASSLADNPNYGYTF
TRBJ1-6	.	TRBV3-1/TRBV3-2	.	TGTGCCAGCAGCCTGGGGGGAACCTATAATTCACCCCTCCACTTT	CASSLGGTYNSPLHF
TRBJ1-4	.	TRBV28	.	TGTGCCAGCACCACACAGGGCTCTAATGAAAAACTGTTTTTT	CASTTQGSNEKLFF
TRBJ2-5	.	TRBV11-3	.	TGTGCCAGCAGCTTGGGATCTTATCCCGGAGAGACCCAGTACTTC	CASSLGSYPGETQYF
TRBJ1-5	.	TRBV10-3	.	TGTGCCATCAGTGACCAGGAGGGTCAGCCCCAGCATTTT	CAISDQEGQPQHF
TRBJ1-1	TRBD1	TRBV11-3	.	TGTGCCAGCAGCCTTGGAACAGGGGACGAAGCTTTCTTT	CASSLGTGDEAFF
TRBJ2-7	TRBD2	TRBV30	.	TGTGCCTGGAGCCGTGGGGGGGACGAGCAGTACTTC	CAWSRGGDEQYF
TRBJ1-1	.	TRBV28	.	TGTGCCAGCACAGGGATTGGAACGAACACTGAAGCTTTCTTT	CASTGIGTNTEAFF
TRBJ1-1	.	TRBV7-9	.	TGTGCCAGTCTGGGAGTGACACCAAATGAAGCTTTCTTT	CASLGVTPNEAFF
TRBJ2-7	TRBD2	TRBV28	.	TGTGCCAGCAGTTCCCGGGGGGTTTCCGAGCAGTACTTC	CASSSRGVSEQYF
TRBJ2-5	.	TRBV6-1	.	TGTGCCAGCAGTGAACCACCCCCTCGGACTGTGTACCAAGAGACCCAGTACTTC	CASSEPPPRTVYQETQYF
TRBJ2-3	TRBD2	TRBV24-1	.	TGTGCCACCAGTGAGAAGGGGAGGGACACAGATACGCAGTATTTT	CATSEKGRDTDTQYF
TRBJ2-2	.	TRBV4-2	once	TGTGCCAGCAGCCAGCCCACTCCAACCGGGGAGCTGTTTTTT	CASSQPTPTGELFF
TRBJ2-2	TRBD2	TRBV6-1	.	TGTGCCAGCAGTGACTGGAGATTAGCGGGAGACACCGGGGAGCTGTTTTTT	CASSDWRLAGDTGELFF
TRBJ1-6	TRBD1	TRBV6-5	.	TGTGCCGGCTCTACAGGGGGCAGGAATTCACCCCTCCACTTT	CAGSTGGRNSPLHF
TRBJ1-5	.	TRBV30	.	TGTGCCTGGAGTTCGGGGGGCAATCAGCCCCAGCATTTT	CAWSSGGNQPQHF
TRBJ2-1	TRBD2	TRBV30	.	TGTGCCTGGAGGGCGGGGACTAGCGCCCTAACCTCCTACAATGAGCAGTTCTTC	CAWRAGTSALTSYNEQFF
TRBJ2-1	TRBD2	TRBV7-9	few	TGTGCCAGCAGCTTGACTAGCGGGAACCCCAATGAGCAGTTCTTC	CASSLTSGNPNEQFF
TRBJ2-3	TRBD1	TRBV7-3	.	TGTGCCAGCAGCGCACAGGGGGCGCGGGCAGATACGCAGTATTTT	CASSAQGARADTQYF
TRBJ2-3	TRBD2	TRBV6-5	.	TGTGCCAGCACCAGGGGACTAGCGGGCACAGATACGCAGTATTTT	CASTRGLAGTDTQYF
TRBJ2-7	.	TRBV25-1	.	TGTGCCAGCATCCCAATAGGAGCAGGTTCTGACGAGCAGTACTTC	CASIPIGAGSDEQYF
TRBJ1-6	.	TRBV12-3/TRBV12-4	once	TGTGCCAGCAGTTCCCGGAGTTCACCCCTCCACTTT	CASSSRSSPLHF
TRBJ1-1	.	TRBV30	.	TGTGCCTGGAGACGTAACACTGAAGCTTTCTTT	CAWRRNTEAFF
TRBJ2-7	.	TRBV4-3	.	TGCGCCAGCAGCCAAGCACAAGGGTACCCCTACGAGCAGTACTTC	CASSQAQGYPYEQYF
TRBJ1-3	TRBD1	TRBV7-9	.	TGTGCCAGCAGCTCTCGAGGGACAGTTGGAAACACCATATATTTT	CASSSRGTVGNTIYF
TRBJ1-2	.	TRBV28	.	TGTGCCAGCAGTTTTTCGGGGGATGGCTACACCTTC	CASSFSGDGYTF
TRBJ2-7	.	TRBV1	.	TGCACCAGCAGCCAAGATCACGGGACTAGCGGGAGACCATACTACGAGCAGTACTTC	CTSSQDHGTSGRPYYEQYF